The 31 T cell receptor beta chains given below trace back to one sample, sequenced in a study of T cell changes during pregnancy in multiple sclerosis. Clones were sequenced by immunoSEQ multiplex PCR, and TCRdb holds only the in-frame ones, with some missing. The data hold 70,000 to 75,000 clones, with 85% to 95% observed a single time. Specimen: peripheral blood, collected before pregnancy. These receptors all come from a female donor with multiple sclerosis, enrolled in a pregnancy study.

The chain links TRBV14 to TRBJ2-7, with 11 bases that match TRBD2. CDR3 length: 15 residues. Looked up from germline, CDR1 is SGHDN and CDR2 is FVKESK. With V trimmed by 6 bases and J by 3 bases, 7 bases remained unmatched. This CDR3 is CASRSSGRAFYEQYF. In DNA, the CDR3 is TGTGCCAGCAGGAGTAGCGGGAGGGCCTTCTACGAGCAGTACTTC.

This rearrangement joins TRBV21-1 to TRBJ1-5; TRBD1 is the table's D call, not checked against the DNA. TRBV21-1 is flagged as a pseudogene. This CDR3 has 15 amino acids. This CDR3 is CASSNRTGTDQPQHF. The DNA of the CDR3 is TGTGCCAGCAGCAACCGAACAGGTACGGATCAGCCCCAGCATTTT.

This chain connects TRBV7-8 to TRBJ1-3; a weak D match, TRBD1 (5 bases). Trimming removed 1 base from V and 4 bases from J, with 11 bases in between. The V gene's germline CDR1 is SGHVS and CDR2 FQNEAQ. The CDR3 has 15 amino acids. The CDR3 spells CASSLERGAGNTIYF. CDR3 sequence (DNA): TGTGCCAGCAGCTTAGAACGCGGGGCAGGAAACACCATATATTTT.

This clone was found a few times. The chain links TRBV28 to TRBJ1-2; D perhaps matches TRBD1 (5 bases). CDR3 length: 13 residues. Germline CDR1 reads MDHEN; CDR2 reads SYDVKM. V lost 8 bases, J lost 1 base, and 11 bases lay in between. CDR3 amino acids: CASFTRDNYGYTF. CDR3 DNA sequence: TGTGCCAGCTTCACCAGGGATAACTATGGCTACACCTTC.

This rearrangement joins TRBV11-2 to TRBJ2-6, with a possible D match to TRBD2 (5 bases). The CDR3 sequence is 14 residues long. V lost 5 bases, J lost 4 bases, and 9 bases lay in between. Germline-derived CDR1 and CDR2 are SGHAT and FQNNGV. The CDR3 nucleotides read TGTGCCAGCAGCCCACGGAGGGGGGCCAACGTCCTGACTTTC. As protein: CASSPRRGANVLTF.

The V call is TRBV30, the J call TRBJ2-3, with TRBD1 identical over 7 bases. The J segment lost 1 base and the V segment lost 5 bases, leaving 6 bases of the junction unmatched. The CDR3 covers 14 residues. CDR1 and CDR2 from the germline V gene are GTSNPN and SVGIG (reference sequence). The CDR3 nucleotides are TGTGCCTGGTCAACAGGGGATGGCACAGATACGCAGTATTTT. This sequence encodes CAWSTGDGTDTQYF.

The CDR3 is CASTRTGLNEQFF. CDR3 nucleotides: TGTGCCAGCACTAGGACAGGGCTCAATGAGCAGTTCTTC. This chain uses TRBV25-1 with TRBJ2-1; the match to TRBD1 covers 8 bases. With 7 bases clipped from V and 6 bases from J, the junction kept 5 bases outside the gene matches. The CDR3 consists of 13 residues. Germline V lookup: CDR1 MGHDK, CDR2 SYGVNS.

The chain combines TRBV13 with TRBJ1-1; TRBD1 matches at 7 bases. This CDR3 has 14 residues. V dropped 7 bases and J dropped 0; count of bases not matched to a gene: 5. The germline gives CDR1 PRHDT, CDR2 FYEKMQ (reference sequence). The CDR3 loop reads CASNRQGVNTEAFF. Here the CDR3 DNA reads TGTGCCAGCAACAGACAGGGAGTGAACACTGAAGCTTTCTTT.

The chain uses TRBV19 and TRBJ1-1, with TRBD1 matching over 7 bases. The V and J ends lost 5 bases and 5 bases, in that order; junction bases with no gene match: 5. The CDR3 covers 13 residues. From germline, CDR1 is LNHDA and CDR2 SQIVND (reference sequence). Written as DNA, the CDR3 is TGTGCCAGTAGTGGGTCAGGGGGAACTGAAGCTTTCTTT. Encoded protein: CASSGSGGTEAFF.

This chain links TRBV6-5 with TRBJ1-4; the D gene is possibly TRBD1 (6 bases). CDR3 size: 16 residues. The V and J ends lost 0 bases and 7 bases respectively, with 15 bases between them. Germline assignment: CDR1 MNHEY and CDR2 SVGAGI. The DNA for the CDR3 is TGTGCCAGCAGTTACTCACAGGGTCCCCCTACTGAAAAACTGTTTTTT. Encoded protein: CASSYSQGPPTEKLFF.

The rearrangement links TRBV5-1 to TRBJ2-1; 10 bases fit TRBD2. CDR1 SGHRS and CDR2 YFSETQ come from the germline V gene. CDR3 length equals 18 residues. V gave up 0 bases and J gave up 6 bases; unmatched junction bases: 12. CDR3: CASSLGGTSGKFGNEQFF. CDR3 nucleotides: TGCGCCAGCAGCTTGGGGGGCACTAGCGGGAAATTTGGCAATGAGCAGTTCTTC.

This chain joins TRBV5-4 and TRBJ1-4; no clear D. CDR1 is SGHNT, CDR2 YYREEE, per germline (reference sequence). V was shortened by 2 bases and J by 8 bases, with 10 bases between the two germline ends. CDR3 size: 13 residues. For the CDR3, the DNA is TGTGCCAGCAGCTTCCCAGGTTTGGAAAAACTGTTTTTT. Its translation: CASSFPGLEKLFF.

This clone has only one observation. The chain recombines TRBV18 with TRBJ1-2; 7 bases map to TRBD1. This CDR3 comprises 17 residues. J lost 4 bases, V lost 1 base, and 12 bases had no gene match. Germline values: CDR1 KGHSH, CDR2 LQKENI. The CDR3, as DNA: TGTGCCAGCTCACCACGGGACAGCCGTCACGGGGCCTATGGCTACACCTTC. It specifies CASSPRDSRHGAYGYTF.

The CDR3 protein is CASRPSGAGGNTIYF. The CDR3 bases are TGTGCCAGCAGACCCAGCGGGGCGGGTGGAAACACCATATATTTT. The chain is built from TRBV2 and TRBJ1-3; weak D call: TRBD1 (5 bases). The CDR3 extends over 15 amino acids. Germline V gene sequence: CDR1 SNHLY, CDR2 FYNNEI. The ends were cut back, 6 bases at V and 3 bases at J, with 15 bases in the middle.

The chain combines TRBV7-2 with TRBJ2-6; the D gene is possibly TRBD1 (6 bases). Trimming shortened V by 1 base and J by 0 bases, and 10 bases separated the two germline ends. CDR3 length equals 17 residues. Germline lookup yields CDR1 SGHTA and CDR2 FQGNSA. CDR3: CASSLDSRGSGANVLTF. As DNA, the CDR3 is TGTGCCAGCAGCTTAGATAGCAGGGGCTCTGGGGCCAACGTCCTGACTTTC.

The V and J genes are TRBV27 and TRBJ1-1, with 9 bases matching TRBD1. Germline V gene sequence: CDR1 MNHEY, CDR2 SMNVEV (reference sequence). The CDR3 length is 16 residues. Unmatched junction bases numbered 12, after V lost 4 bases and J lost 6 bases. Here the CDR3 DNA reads TGTGCCAGCAGTTCGGCCGGGACAGGGTTGAGCGCTGAAGCTTTCTTT. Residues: CASSSAGTGLSAEAFF.

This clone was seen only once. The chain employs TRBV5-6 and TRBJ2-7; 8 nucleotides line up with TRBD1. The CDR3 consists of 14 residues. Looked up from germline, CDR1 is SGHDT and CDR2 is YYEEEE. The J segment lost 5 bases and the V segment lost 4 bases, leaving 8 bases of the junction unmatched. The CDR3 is CASSQGTGLHEQYF. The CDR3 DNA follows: TGTGCCAGCAGCCAGGGGACAGGCCTCCACGAGCAGTACTTC.

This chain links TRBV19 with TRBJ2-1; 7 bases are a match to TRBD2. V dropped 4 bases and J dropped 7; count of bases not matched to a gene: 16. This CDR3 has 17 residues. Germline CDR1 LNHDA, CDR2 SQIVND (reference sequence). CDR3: CASSTPMGVAGENEQFF. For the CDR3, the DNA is TGTGCCAGTAGTACTCCGATGGGGGTAGCGGGTGAGAATGAGCAGTTCTTC.

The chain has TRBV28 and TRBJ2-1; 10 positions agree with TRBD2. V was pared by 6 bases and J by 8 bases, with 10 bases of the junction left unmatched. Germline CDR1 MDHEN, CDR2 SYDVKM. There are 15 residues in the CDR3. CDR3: CASSPGLAGAHEQFF. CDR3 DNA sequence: TGTGCCAGCAGCCCCGGGCTAGCGGGAGCTCATGAGCAGTTCTTC.

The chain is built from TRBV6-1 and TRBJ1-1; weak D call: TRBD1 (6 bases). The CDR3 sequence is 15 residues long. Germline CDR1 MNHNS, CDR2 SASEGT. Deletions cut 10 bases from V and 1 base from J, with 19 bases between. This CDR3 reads CAINRVGASNTEAFF. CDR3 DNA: TGTGCCATCAACAGGGTGGGAGCGTCGAACACTGAAGCTTTCTTT.

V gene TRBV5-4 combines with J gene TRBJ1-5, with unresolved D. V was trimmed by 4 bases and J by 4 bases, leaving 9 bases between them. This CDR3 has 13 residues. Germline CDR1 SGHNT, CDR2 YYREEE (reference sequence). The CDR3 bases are TGTGCCAGCAGCGTGAACAGAAATCAGCCCCAGCATTTT. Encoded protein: CASSVNRNQPQHF.

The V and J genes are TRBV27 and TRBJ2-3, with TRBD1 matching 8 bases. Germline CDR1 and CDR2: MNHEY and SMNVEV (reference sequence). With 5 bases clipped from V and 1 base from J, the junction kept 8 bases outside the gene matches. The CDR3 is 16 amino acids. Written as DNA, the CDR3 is TGTGCCAGCAGTATCCGATCAGGGGGCGGCACAGATACGCAGTATTTT. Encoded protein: CASSIRSGGGTDTQYF.

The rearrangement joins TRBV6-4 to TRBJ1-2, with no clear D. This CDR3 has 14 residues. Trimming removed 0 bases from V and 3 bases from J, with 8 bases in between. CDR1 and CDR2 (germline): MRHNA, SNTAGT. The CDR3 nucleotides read TGTGCCAGCAGTGACTCGAGTCAATACTATGGCTACACCTTC. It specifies CASSDSSQYYGYTF.

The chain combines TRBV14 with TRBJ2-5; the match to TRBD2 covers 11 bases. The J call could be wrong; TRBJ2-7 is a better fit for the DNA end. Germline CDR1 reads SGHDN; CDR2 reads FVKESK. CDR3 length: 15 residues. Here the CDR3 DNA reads TGTGCCAGCAGCCAAACTAGCGGGAGAGGATACGAGCAGTACTTC. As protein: CASSQTSGRGYEQYF.

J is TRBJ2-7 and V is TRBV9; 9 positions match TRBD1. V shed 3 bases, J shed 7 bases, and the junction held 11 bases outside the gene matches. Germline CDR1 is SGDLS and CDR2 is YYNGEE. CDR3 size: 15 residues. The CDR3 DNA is TGTGCCAGCAGCGCGGACAGGGGACTTTCTCGAGAGCAGTACTTC. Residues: CASSADRGLSREQYF.

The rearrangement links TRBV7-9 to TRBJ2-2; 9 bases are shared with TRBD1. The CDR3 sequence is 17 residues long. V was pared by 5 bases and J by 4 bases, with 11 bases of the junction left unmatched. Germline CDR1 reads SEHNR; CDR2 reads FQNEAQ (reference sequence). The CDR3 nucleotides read TGTGCCAGCAGCCACCTGAAACCGGGACAGGGCACCGGGGAGCTGTTTTTT. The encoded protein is CASSHLKPGQGTGELFF. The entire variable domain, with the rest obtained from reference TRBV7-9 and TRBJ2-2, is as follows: DTGVSQNPRHKITKRGQNVTFRCDPISEHNRLYWYRQTLGQGPEFLTYFQNEAQLEKSRLLSDRFSAERPKGSFSTLEIQRTEQGDSAMYLCASSHLKPGQGTGELFFGEGSRLTVL.

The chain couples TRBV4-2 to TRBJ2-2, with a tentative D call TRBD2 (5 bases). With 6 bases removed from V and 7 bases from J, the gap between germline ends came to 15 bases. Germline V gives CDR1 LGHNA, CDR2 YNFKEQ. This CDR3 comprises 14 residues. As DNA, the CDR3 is TGTGCCAGCAGTCACAACGCGGGTGGCGGGGAGCTGTTTTTT. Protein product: CASSHNAGGGELFF.

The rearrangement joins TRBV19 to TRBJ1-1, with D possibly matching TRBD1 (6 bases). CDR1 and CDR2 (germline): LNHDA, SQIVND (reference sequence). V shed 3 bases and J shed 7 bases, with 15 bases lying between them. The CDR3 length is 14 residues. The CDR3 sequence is CASSIPGRGREAFF. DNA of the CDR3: TGTGCCAGTAGTATCCCAGGGCGGGGGCGTGAAGCTTTCTTT. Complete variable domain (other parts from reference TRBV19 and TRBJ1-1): DGGITQSPKYLFRKEGQNVTLSCEQNLNHDAMYWYRQDPGQGLRLIYYSQIVNDFQKGDIAEGYSVSREKKESFPLTVTSAQKNPTAFYLCASSIPGRGREAFFGQGTRLTVV.

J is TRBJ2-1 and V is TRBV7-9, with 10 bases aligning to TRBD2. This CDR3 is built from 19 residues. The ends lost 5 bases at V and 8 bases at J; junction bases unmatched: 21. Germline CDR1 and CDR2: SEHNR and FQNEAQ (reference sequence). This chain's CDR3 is CASSTRPLGASGSRDEQFF. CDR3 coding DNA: TGTGCCAGCAGCACCCGTCCACTTGGGGCTAGCGGGAGTAGAGATGAGCAGTTCTTC.

The CDR3 is CASSLGAVGTGRTLYGYTF. The CDR3 DNA sequence: TGTGCCAGCAGCTTAGGTGCGGTTGGAACAGGGAGAACCCTCTATGGCTACACCTTC. The chain combines TRBV7-9 with TRBJ1-2; D is perhaps TRBD1 (6 bases). The CDR3 has 19 residues. CDR1 is SEHNR and CDR2 is FQNEAQ in the germline V gene (reference sequence). V was shortened by 1 base and J by 4 bases, with 25 bases between the two germline ends.

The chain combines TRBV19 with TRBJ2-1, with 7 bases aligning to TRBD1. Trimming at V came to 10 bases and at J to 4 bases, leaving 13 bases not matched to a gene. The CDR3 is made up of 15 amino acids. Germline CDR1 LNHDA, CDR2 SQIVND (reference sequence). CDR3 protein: CATRIGTVPYNEQFF. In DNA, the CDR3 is TGTGCCACTCGGATCGGGACAGTCCCGTACAATGAGCAGTTCTTC. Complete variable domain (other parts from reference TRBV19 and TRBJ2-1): DGGITQSPKYLFRKEGQNVTLSCEQNLNHDAMYWYRQDPGQGLRLIYYSQIVNDFQKGDIAEGYSVSREKKESFPLTVTSAQKNPTAFYLCATRIGTVPYNEQFFGPGTRLTVL.